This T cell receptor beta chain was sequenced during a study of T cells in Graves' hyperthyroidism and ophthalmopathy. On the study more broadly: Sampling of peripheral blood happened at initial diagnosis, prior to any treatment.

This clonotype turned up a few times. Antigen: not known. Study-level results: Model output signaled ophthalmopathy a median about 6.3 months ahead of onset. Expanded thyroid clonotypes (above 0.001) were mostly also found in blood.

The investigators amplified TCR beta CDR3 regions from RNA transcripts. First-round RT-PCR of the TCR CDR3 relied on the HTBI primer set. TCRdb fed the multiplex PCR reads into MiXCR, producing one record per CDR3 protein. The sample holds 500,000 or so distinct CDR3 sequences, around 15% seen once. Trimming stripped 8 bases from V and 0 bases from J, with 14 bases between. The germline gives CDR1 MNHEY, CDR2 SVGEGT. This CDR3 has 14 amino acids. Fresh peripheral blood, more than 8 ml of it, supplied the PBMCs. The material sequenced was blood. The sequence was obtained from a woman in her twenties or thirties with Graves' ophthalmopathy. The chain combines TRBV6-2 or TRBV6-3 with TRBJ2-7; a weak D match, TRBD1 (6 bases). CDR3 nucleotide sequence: TGTGCCAGCGGTAGGGACACAAACTCCTACGAGCAGTACTTC. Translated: CASGRDTNSYEQYF.